This entry features one T cell receptor (beta chain) sequence. The entry originates in a study of blood T cell repertoires in COVID-19. Study-level background: Both acute and convalescent COVID-19 samples were obtained from the United States, Italy and Spain. T cells, B-cell-depleted T cells, or PBMCs provided the cDNA or gDNA that served as material.

Under the authors' procedure: Counts of nucleated cells, estimated from reference gene primer amplification, were obtained. Profiled with immunoSEQ multiplex PCR; TCRdb holds only in-frame clones, not every one. V, J and clone size are those of that table, while D and trimming were read from the DNA. The data show fewer than 400,000 clones, more than 90% seen once. Ages ranged from roughly 18 to 100 years, with residence in 24 US areas. Sequencing input: PBMCs or T cells enriched from blood (not recorded which). The sequence was collected from a woman in her thirties who had been exposed to COVID-19.

As DNA, the CDR3 is TGTGCCAGTAGCATCGGGACTAGCGGGAGGACCTACAATGAGCAGTTCTTC. It encodes CASSIGTSGRTYNEQFF. J is TRBJ2-1 and V is TRBV19; 15 nucleotides line up with TRBD2. The germline V gene has CDR1 LNHDA and CDR2 SQIVND (reference sequence). The length of the CDR3 is 17 residues. With V trimmed by 6 bases and J by 2 bases, 5 bases remained unmatched.